These 27 T cell receptor beta chains share one sample of origin, sequenced in a study of cytomegalovirus exposure and HLA in healthy donors. PCR employed 60 Vbeta and 13 Jbeta primers. Sequencing was performed with immunoSEQ multiplex PCR; in TCRdb, only in-frame clones are kept and a portion is missing. The sample records 100,000 or so clones, 75% to 90% being singletons. Sequencing input: PBMCs. These receptors were obtained from a man aged 25-45 years in good health and CMV-seronegative.

The rearrangement uses TRBV2 and TRBJ1-4; D uncertain. The germline gives CDR1 SNHLY, CDR2 FYNNEI. Trimming removed 6 bases from V and 3 bases from J, with 14 bases in between. The CDR3 sequence is 15 residues long. DNA for the CDR3: TGTGCCAGCAGGTTTCTGGGCCAGGCTAATGAAAAACTGTTTTTT. Amino acid sequence: CASRFLGQANEKLFF. The full variable domain, with the rest looked up from reference TRBV2 and TRBJ1-4, is EPEVTQTPSHQVTQMGQEVILRCVPISNHLYFYWYRQILGQKVEFLVSFYNNEISEKSEIFDDQFSVERPDGSNFTLKIRSTKLEDSAMYFCASRFLGQANEKLFFGSGTQLSVL.

J is TRBJ2-7 and V is TRBV2; a weak D match, TRBD1 (6 bases). Trimming removed 4 bases at V and 0 bases at J, with 25 bases between. The germline CDR1 and CDR2 sequences are SNHLY and FYNNEI. The CDR3 is 19 residues long. In DNA, the CDR3 is TGTGCCAGCAGTGTAGGGGGTAGCTGGGACCCTAGGAGCTCCTACGAGCAGTACTTC. Translation: CASSVGGSWDPRSSYEQYF.

The chain uses TRBV9 and TRBJ2-1, with D possibly being TRBD2 (6 bases). Trimming shortened V by 7 bases and J by 10 bases, and 15 bases separated the two germline ends. Looked up from germline, CDR1 is SGDLS and CDR2 is YYNGEE. The length of the CDR3 is 12 residues. The CDR3 DNA reads TGTGCCAGCGGATCCCTTAGCGGCGAGCAGTTCTTC. It specifies CASGSLSGEQFF.

V is TRBV30 and J is TRBJ2-4, with D tentatively TRBD2 (6 bases). This CDR3 has 12 residues. V was pared by 3 bases and J by 14 bases, with 17 bases between. Germline values: CDR1 GTSNPN, CDR2 SVGIG (reference sequence). CDR3 sequence (DNA): TGTGCCTGGAGCGCACGGGGGTCCAGTGAGTACTTC. This codes for CAWSARGSSEYF.

The V and J genes are TRBV6-5 and TRBJ2-2, with 7 nucleotides matching TRBD1. The V segment lost 5 bases and the J segment 2 bases; nucleotides outside the gene matches: 5. CDR1 MNHEY and CDR2 SVGAGI come from the germline V gene. The CDR3 is 15 residues long. The CDR3: CASSPTGDNTGELFF. In DNA form, the CDR3 reads TGTGCCAGCAGTCCTACAGGGGACAACACCGGGGAGCTGTTTTTT.

The rearrangement links TRBV7-9 to TRBJ2-3; possibly TRBD1 for D (5 bases). From germline, CDR1 is SEHNR and CDR2 FQNEAQ (reference sequence). The V end was cut by 6 bases, the J end by 4 bases, with 20 bases between. The CDR3 is 16 amino acids. CDR3 sequence (DNA): TGTGCCAGCAGACCCGCGCCGAAGGGGTTCGCAGATACGCAGTATTTT. It translates to CASRPAPKGFADTQYF.

This clone was counted a single time. The chain joins TRBV6-6 to TRBJ1-5, with D uncertain. The germline V and J ends were trimmed by 4 bases and 2 bases, with 9 bases remaining between them. The germline V gene encodes CDR1 MNHNY and CDR2 SVGAGI (reference sequence). This CDR3 spans 14 amino acids. CDR3 DNA: TGTGCCAGCAGTTTAGAGTCGGGCAATCAGCCCCAGCATTTT. It yields the protein CASSLESGNQPQHF.

V gene TRBV5-1 combines with J gene TRBJ2-1; 10 bases map to TRBD2. V lost 1 base to trimming and J lost 6 bases; unmatched junction nucleotides: 4. The CDR3 has 15 amino acids. Germline V gene data show CDR1 as SGHRS and CDR2 as YFSETQ. The CDR3, as DNA: TGCGCCAGCAGCTTGAGAGCGGGGGGGCCCAATGAGCAGTTCTTC. The encoded protein is CASSLRAGGPNEQFF.

The rearrangement uses TRBV6-6 and TRBJ1-5, with 8 bases matching TRBD1. CDR1 is MNHNY and CDR2 is SVGAGI in the germline V gene (reference sequence). The CDR3 length is 14 residues. The junction had 7 bases not matched to a gene; V was cut back by 6 bases and J by 6 bases. The CDR3 reads CASRDLTGGQPQHF. The CDR3 DNA reads as TGTGCCAGCAGAGACCTCACAGGGGGTCAGCCCCAGCATTTT.

The chain has TRBV4-1 and TRBJ1-3, with D perhaps TRBD1 (6 bases). The germline CDR1 and CDR2 sequences are MGHRA and YSYEKL. The CDR3 totals 17 residues. The V end was cut by 4 bases, the J end by 0 bases, with 16 bases between. The CDR3 protein is CASSRQEKDSSGNTIYF. CDR3 DNA: TGCGCCAGCAGCCGCCAGGAAAAGGACAGCTCTGGAAACACCATATATTTT.

The chain has TRBV4-1 and TRBJ2-1, with 12 bases that match TRBD2. Germline loops: CDR1 MGHRA, CDR2 YSYEKL. The CDR3 runs 15 residues. After removal of 2 bases from V and 10 bases from J, the junction contained 6 bases not matched to a gene. The CDR3, as DNA: TGCGCCAGCAGCCAAAACCTTGGGACTAGCGGGGAGCAGTTCTTC. Its translation: CASSQNLGTSGEQFF.

This clone has more than one count but fewer than ten. This sequence joins TRBV6-4 and TRBJ1-6, with 8 positions matching TRBD1. CDR3 length: 13 residues. V shed 11 bases, J shed 5 bases, and the junction held 5 bases outside the gene matches. Germline V gives CDR1 MRHNA, CDR2 SNTAGT. CDR3: CAARDRHNSPLHF. In DNA form, the CDR3 reads TGTGCCGCAAGGGACAGGCATAATTCACCCCTCCACTTT.

The gene calls are TRBV5-8 and TRBJ1-1; D ambiguous. The CDR3 contains 15 residues. V lost 0 bases and J lost 3, with 12 bases in between. Looked up from germline, CDR1 is SGHTS and CDR2 is YDEGEE. CDR3: CASSLVSGIHTEAFF. CDR3 DNA sequence: TGTGCCAGCAGCTTGGTTTCGGGTATCCACACTGAAGCTTTCTTT.

J is TRBJ1-2 and V is TRBV30, with no clear D. Per the germline V gene, CDR1 is GTSNPN and CDR2 is SVGIG (reference sequence). Trimming removed 5 bases from V and 8 bases from J, with 18 bases in between. The CDR3 covers 13 residues. Written as DNA, the CDR3 is TGTGCCTGGCGTCCCTTCAGTTCCCAAGGCTACACCTTC. It encodes CAWRPFSSQGYTF.

This chain joins TRBV5-4 and TRBJ2-2; D is ambiguous. Germline V lookup: CDR1 SGHNT, CDR2 YYREEE (reference sequence). Trimming removed 1 base at V and 7 bases at J, with 8 bases between. This CDR3 has 13 amino acids. This CDR3 is CASSLLELGELFF. The CDR3 DNA reads as TGTGCCAGCAGCTTGTTAGAGCTCGGGGAGCTGTTTTTT.

The chain uses TRBV7-9 and TRBJ1-1; 7 bases fit TRBD1. V lost 2 bases to trimming and J lost 2 bases; unmatched junction nucleotides: 5. Germline-derived CDR1 and CDR2 are SEHNR and FQNEAQ (reference sequence). The CDR3 loop spans 15 amino acids. The CDR3 nucleotides read TGTGCCAGCAGCTTATGGAGGGGGCGAAACACTGAAGCTTTCTTT. It yields the protein CASSLWRGRNTEAFF.

The V and J genes are TRBV29-1 and TRBJ2-7, with TRBD2 matching 13 bases. J lost 4 bases, V lost 6 bases, and 12 bases had no gene match. In germline, CDR1 is SQVTM, CDR2 ANQGSEA. The CDR3 consists of 16 residues. CDR3: CSVSSNLLAGGYEQYF. CDR3 sequence (DNA): TGCAGCGTGAGCAGCAATCTACTAGCGGGAGGGTACGAGCAGTACTTC.

As for this clone: Germline and junction disagree at one end, which may indicate a read error. This chain connects TRBV7-9 to TRBJ2-7, with TRBD1 identical over 8 bases. Germline V gene sequence: CDR1 SEHNR, CDR2 FQNEAQ (reference sequence). This CDR3 has 12 residues. CDR3 in DNA: TGTGCCAGCAGCTTAGGCCCCGGGACAGGAGCCTTC. Translating it yields CASSLGPGTGAF.

The V and J genes are TRBV19 and TRBJ2-7; 7 nucleotides match TRBD2. CDR1 is LNHDA and CDR2 is SQIVND in the germline V gene (reference sequence). The CDR3 sequence is 17 residues long. With 3 bases clipped from V and 0 bases from J, the junction kept 11 bases outside the gene matches. The CDR3 loop reads CASSIGASGDYSYEQYF. The CDR3 DNA sequence: TGTGCCAGTAGTATTGGGGCTAGCGGAGATTACTCCTACGAGCAGTACTTC.

This chain links TRBV11-3 with TRBJ2-1, with 13 bases fitting TRBD2. CDR1 is SGHNT and CDR2 is YENEEA in the germline V gene. V was clipped by 6 bases and J by 0 bases; unmatched bases: 5. CDR3 length equals 17 residues. The DNA of the CDR3 is TGTGCCAGCAGTGGACTAGCGGGAGAGGGCTCCTACAATGAGCAGTTCTTC. Its translation is CASSGLAGEGSYNEQFF.

The chain carries TRBV27 and TRBJ1-5, with a weak D call TRBD1 (5 bases). Deletions cut 2 bases from V and 6 bases from J, with 8 bases between. This CDR3 spans 13 amino acids. Germline CDR1 MNHEY, CDR2 SMNVEV (reference sequence). This chain's CDR3 is CASSLQGSQPQHF. For the CDR3, the DNA is TGTGCCAGCAGTTTACAGGGCAGTCAGCCCCAGCATTTT.

The rearrangement links TRBV7-9 to TRBJ2-3, with D possibly being TRBD1 (6 bases). This CDR3 is built from 12 residues. Germline CDR1 is SEHNR and CDR2 is FQNEAQ (reference sequence). V shed 8 bases and J shed 4 bases, with 10 bases lying between them. The CDR3 sequence: CASGQGSDTQYF. CDR3 bases: TGTGCCAGCGGCCAGGGGTCAGATACGCAGTATTTT. Looking up the rest from reference TRBV7-9 and TRBJ2-3 gives the full variable domain: DTGVSQNPRHKITKRGQNVTFRCDPISEHNRLYWYRQTLGQGPEFLTYFQNEAQLEKSRLLSDRFSAERPKGSFSTLEIQRTEQGDSAMYLCASGQGSDTQYFGPGTRLTVL.

The chain combines TRBV4-1 with TRBJ2-1; D is unresolved. CDR3 length: 16 residues. Trimming stripped 0 bases from V and 0 bases from J, with 9 bases between. The germline V gene encodes CDR1 MGHRA and CDR2 YSYEKL. The CDR3 sequence is CASSQEWATSYNEQFF. DNA of the CDR3: TGCGCCAGCAGCCAAGAATGGGCTACCTCCTACAATGAGCAGTTCTTC.

The chain couples TRBV5-1 to TRBJ2-7, with 7 bases aligning to TRBD2. Germline CDR1 reads SGHRS; CDR2 reads YFSETQ. The CDR3 covers 13 residues. V lost 0 bases, J lost 7 bases, and 4 bases stayed unmatched. CDR3 nucleotide sequence: TGCGCCAGCAGCTTGGGGAGGGGAGGGGAGCAGTACTTC. This sequence encodes CASSLGRGGEQYF.

This clone was counted a single time. The chain links TRBV4-3 to TRBJ2-1, with 9 bases lining up with TRBD2. J gave up 3 bases and V 0 bases, and 3 bases lay outside the gene matches. The CDR3 extends over 16 amino acids. CDR1 LGHNA and CDR2 YSLEER come from the germline V gene. CDR3: CASSQESSGDYNEQFF. The CDR3 DNA is TGCGCCAGCAGCCAAGAGTCTAGCGGGGACTACAATGAGCAGTTCTTC.

The table lists this clone with a few counts. CDR3 loop: CAWSVRDSNIQETQYF. DNA for the CDR3: TGTGCCTGGAGTGTAAGAGACTCCAACATCCAAGAGACCCAGTACTTC. This chain joins TRBV30 and TRBJ2-5; D unclear. Germline V gene data show CDR1 as GTSNPN and CDR2 as SVGIG (reference sequence). This CDR3 is 16 amino acids long. Trimming shortened V by 0 bases and J by 1 base, and 15 bases separated the two germline ends.

Only one count was recorded for this clone. The chain uses TRBV30 and TRBJ2-5; TRBD1 matches 7 bases. Looked up from germline, CDR1 is GTSNPN and CDR2 is SVGIG (reference sequence). With V trimmed by 3 bases and J by 0 bases, 1 base remained unmatched. This CDR3 is 13 amino acids long. CDR3 in DNA: TGTGCCTGGAGCACAGGGGACCAAGAGACCCAGTACTTC. Encoded protein: CAWSTGDQETQYF. Complete variable domain (other parts from reference TRBV30 and TRBJ2-5): SQTIHQWPATLVQPVGSPLSLECTVEGTSNPNLYWYRQAAGRGLQLLFYSVGIGQISSEVPQNLSASRPQDRQFILSSKKLLLSDSGFYLCAWSTGDQETQYFGPGTRLLVL.